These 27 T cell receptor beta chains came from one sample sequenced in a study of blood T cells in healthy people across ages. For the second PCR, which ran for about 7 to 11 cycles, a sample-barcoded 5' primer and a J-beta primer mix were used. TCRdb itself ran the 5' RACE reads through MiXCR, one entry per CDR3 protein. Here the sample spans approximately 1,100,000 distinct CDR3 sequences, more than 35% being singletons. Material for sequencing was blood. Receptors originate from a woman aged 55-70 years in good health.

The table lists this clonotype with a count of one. CDR3 protein: CASTGARNEKLFF. CDR3 sequence (DNA): TGTGCCAGCACGGGGGCGAGGAATGAAAAACTGTTTTTT. The chain recombines TRBV27 with TRBJ1-4; tentative D call: TRBD1 (6 bases). The CDR3 has 13 residues. Germline loops: CDR1 MNHEY, CDR2 SMNVEV (reference sequence). Trimming left V 7 bases short and J 5 bases short, with 11 bases between.

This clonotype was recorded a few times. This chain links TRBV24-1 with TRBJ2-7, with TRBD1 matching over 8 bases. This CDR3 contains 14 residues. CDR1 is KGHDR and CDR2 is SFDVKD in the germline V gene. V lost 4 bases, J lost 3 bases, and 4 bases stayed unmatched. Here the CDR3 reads CATSETGVSYEQYF. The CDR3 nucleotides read TGTGCCACCAGTGAGACAGGGGTCAGCTACGAGCAGTACTTC.

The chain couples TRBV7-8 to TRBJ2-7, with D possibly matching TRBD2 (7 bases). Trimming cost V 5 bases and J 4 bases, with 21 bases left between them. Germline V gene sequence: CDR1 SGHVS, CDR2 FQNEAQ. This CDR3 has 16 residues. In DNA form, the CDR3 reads TGTGCCAGCAGCCCCCTCCGTCGGGGGGCACCTTACGAGCAGTACTTC. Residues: CASSPLRRGAPYEQYF.

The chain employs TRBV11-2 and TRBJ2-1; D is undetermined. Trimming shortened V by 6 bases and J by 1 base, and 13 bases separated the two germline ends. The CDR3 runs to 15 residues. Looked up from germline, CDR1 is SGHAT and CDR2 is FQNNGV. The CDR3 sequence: CASRPLERSYNEQFF. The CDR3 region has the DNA TGTGCCAGCAGGCCTCTAGAAAGGTCCTACAATGAGCAGTTCTTC. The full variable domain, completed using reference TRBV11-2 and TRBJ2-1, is EAGVAQSPRYKIIEKRQSVAFWCNPISGHATLYWYQQILGQGPKLLIQFQNNGVVDDSQLPKDRFSAERLKGVDSTLKIQPAKLEDSAVYLCASRPLERSYNEQFFGPGTRLTVL.

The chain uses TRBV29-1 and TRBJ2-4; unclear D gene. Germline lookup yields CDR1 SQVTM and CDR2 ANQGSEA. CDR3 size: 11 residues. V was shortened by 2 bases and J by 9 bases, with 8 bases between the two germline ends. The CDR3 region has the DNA TGCAGCGTTGAATTGTCGGGCATTCAGTACTTC. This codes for CSVELSGIQYF.

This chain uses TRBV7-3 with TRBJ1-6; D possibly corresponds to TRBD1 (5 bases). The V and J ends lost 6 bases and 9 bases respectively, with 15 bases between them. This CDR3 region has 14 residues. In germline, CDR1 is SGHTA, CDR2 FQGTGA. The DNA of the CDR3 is TGTGCCAGCAGTCGAGACAGCCCTAGTTCACCCCTCCACTTT. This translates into CASSRDSPSSPLHF.

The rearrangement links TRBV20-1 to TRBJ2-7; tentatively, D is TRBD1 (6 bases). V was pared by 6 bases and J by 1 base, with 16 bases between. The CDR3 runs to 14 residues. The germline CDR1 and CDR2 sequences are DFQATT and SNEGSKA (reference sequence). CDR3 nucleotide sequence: TGCAGTGCCCATCCGGGACAAATATCCTACGAGCAGTACTTC. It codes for CSAHPGQISYEQYF.

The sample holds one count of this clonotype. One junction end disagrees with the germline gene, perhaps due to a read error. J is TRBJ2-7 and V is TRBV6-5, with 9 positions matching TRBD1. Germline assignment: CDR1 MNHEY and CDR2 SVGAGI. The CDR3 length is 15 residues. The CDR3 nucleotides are TGTGCCAGCAGTTACGAAACAGGGGGCAGGAGCGAGCGGTACTTC. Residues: CASSYETGGRSERYF.

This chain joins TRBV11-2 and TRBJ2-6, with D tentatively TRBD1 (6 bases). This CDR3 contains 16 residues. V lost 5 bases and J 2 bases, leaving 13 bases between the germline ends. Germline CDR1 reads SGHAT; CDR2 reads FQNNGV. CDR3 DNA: TGTGCCAGCAGCAAAATACAGGGTACTGGGGCCAACGTCCTGACTTTC. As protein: CASSKIQGTGANVLTF.

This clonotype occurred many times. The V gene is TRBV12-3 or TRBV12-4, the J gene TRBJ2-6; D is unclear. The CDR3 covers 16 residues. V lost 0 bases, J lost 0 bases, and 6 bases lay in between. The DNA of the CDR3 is TGTGCCAGCAGTTTAGCTGTCCTCTCTGGGGCCAACGTCCTGACTTTC. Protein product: CASSLAVLSGANVLTF.

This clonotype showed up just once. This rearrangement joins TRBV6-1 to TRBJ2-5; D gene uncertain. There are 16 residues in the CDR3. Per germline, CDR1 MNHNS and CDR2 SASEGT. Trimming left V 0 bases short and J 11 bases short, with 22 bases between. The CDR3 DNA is TGTGCCAGCAGTGAAGCCAGCGCCCAGATACATTTAGGGCAGTACTTC. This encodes CASSEASAQIHLGQYF.

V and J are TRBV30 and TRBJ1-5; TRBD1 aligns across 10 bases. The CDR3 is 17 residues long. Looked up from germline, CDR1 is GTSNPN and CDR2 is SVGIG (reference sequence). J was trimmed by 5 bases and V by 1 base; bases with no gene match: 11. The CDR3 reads CAWSATTGTGVDQPQHF. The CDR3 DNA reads TGTGCCTGGAGTGCGACAACCGGGACAGGGGTCGATCAGCCCCAGCATTTT.

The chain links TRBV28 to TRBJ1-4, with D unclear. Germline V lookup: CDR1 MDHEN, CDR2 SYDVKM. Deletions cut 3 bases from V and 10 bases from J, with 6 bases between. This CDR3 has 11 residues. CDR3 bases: TGTGCCAGCAGTTTTCTCGGAAAACTGTTTTTT. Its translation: CASSFLGKLFF.

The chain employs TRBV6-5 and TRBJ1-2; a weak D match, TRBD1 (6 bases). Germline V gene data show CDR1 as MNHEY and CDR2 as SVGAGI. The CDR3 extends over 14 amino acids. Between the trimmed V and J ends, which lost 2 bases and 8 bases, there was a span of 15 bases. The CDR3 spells CASSYGSGAGGYTF. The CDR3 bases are TGTGCCAGCAGTTACGGATCAGGGGCAGGGGGCTACACCTTC.

CDR3: CSARDPNGRSTDTQYF. DNA for the CDR3: TGCAGTGCTAGAGATCCTAACGGTCGAAGCACAGATACGCAGTATTTT. V usage is TRBV20-1 and J usage is TRBJ2-3, with D hard to call. CDR1 is DFQATT, CDR2 SNEGSKA, per germline (reference sequence). CDR3 size: 16 residues. Trimming stripped 0 bases from V and 0 bases from J, with 13 bases between.

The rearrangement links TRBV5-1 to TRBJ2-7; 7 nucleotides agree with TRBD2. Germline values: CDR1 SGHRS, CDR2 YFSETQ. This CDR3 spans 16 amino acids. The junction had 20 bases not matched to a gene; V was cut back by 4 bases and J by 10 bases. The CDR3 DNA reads TGCGCCAGCAGCGTGCGGGCTAGCGGAACCGGGGATACCCAGTACTTC. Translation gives CASSVRASGTGDTQYF. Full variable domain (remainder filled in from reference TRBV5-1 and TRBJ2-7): KAGVTQTPRYLIKTRGQQVTLSCSPISGHRSVSWYQQTPGQGLQFLFEYFSETQRNKGNFPGRFSGRQFSNSRSEMNVSTLELGDSALYLCASSVRASGTGDTQYFGPGTRLTVT.

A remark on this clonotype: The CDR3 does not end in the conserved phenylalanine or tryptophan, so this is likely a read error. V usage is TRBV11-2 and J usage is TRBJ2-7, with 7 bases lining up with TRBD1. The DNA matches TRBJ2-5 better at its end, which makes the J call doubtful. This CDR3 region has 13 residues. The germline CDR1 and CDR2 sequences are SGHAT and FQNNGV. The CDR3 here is CASSVGQLETQYL. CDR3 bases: TGTGCCAGCAGCGTGGGACAGCTAGAGACCCAGTACTTA.

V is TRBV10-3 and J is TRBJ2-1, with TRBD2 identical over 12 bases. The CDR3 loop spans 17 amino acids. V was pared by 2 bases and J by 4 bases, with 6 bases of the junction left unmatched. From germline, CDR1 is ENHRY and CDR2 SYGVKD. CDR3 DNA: TGTGCCATCAGTGAGGTCACTAGCGGGGGGTCTTACAATGAGCAGTTCTTC. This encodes CAISEVTSGGSYNEQFF.

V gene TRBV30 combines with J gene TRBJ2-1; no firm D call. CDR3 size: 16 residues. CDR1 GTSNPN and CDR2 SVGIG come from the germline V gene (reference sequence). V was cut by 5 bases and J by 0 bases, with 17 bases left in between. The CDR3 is CAWRPPARNSYNEQFF. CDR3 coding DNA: TGTGCCTGGCGCCCCCCGGCTCGGAACTCCTACAATGAGCAGTTCTTC.

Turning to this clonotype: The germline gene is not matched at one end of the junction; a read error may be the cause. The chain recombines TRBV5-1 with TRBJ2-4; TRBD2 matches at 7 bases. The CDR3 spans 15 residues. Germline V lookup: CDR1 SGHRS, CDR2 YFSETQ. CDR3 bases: TGCGCCGGCAGCCCCGGGAGGATAGCCAAAAACATTCAGTACTTC. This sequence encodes CAGSPGRIAKNIQYF.

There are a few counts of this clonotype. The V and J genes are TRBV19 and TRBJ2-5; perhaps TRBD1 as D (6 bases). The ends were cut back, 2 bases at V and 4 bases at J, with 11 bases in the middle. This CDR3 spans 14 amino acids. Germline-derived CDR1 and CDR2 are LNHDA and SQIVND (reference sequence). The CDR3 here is CASSISRGAETQYF. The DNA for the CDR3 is TGTGCCAGTAGTATAAGCAGGGGCGCAGAGACCCAGTACTTC.

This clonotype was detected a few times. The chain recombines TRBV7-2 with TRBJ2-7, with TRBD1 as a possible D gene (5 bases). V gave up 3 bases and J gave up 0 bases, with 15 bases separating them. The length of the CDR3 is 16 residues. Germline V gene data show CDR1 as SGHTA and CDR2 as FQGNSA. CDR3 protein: CASSFVAGASSYEQYF. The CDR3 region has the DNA TGTGCCAGCAGCTTTGTGGCTGGGGCGTCCTCCTACGAGCAGTACTTC.

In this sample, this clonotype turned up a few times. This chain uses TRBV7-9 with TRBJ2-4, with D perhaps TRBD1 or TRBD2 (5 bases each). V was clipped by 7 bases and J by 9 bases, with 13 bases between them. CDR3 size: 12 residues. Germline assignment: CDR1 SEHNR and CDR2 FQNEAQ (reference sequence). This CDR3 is CASKDPGGIQYF. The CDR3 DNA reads TGTGCCAGCAAGGACCCTGGGGGCATTCAGTACTTC.

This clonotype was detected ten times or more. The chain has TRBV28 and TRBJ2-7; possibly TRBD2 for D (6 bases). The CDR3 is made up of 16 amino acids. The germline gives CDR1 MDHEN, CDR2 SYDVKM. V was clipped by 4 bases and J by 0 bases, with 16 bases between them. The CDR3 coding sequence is TGTGCCAGCAGTTCCCGTCTCAGCGGGCCCTCCTACGAGCAGTACTTC. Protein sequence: CASSSRLSGPSYEQYF.

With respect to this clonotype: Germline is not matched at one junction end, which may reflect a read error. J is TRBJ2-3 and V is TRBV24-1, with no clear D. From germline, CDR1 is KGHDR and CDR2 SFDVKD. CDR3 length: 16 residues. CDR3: CAISDTIGPSGDTQYF. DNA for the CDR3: TGTGCCATCAGTGACACGATCGGGCCTAGTGGAGATACGCAGTATTTT.

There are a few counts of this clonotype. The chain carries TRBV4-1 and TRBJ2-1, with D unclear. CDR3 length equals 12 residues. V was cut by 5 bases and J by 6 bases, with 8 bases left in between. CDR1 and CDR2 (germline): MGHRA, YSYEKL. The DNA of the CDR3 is TGCGCCAGCAGCGGATTAACCAATGAGCAGTTCTTC. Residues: CASSGLTNEQFF.

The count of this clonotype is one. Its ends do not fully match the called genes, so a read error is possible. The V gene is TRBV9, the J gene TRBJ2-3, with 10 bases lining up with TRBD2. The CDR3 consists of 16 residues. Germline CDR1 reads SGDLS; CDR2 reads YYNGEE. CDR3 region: CASSLGLAAVTDAQYF. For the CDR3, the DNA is TGTGCCAGCAGCCTAGGACTAGCGGCAGTCACAGATGCGCAGTATTTT. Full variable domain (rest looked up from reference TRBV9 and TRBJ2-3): DSGVTQTPKHLITATGQRVTLRCSPRSGDLSVYWYQQSLDQGLQFLIQYYNGEERAKGNILERFSAQQFPDLHSELNLSSLELGDSALYFCASSLGLAAVTDAQYFGPGTRLTVL.